Listed here are 14 T cell receptor beta chains from one sample, sequenced in a study of blood T cell repertoires in COVID-19. Some clones are missing from TCRdb's copy, which holds only in-frame ones; the method was immunoSEQ multiplex PCR. The top ten clones hold under 8.5% of a sample with 350,000 to 450,000 clones, 86% of them seen once. The source material was peripheral blood. Receptors originate from a woman in her fifties or sixties with COVID-19, enrolled during active disease.

This chain joins TRBV6-5 and TRBJ2-7, with D hard to call. Germline V gene lookup returns CDR1 MNHEY and CDR2 SVGAGI. V shed 6 bases and J shed 7 bases, with 16 bases lying between them. The CDR3 spans 13 residues. CDR3 region: CASSQTPPVEQYF. The CDR3 bases are TGTGCCAGCAGCCAGACTCCCCCTGTGGAGCAGTACTTC.

V usage is TRBV11-3 and J usage is TRBJ1-5; unclear D gene. Germline lookup yields CDR1 SGHNT and CDR2 YENEEA. The CDR3 spans 17 residues. Trimming removed 0 bases from V and 2 bases from J, with 14 bases in between. CDR3 loop: CASSLDLPGSGNQPQHF. The CDR3 DNA reads as TGTGCCAGCAGCTTAGATCTACCGGGGTCGGGCAATCAGCCCCAGCATTTT. Together with reference TRBV11-3 and TRBJ1-5, the CDR3 gives the full variable domain: EAGVVQSPRYKIIEKKQPVAFWCNPISGHNTLYWYLQNLGQGPELLIRYENEEAVDDSQLPKDRFSAERLKGVDSTLKIQPAELGDSAVYLCASSLDLPGSGNQPQHFGDGTRLSIL.

The chain employs TRBV19 and TRBJ2-5; D remains ambiguous. V was cut by 3 bases and J by 4 bases, with 6 bases left in between. CDR3 length: 12 residues. Germline V gene lookup returns CDR1 LNHDA and CDR2 SQIVND (reference sequence). This CDR3 reads CASSIPGETQYF. The CDR3 coding sequence is TGTGCCAGTAGTATCCCCGGAGAGACCCAGTACTTC.

The chain combines TRBV30 with TRBJ2-3; 7 bases align to TRBD2. Losses at the gene ends were 1 base for V and 4 bases for J; bases not matched to a gene: 5. There are 14 residues in the CDR3. Germline assignment: CDR1 GTSNPN and CDR2 SVGIG (reference sequence). CDR3 sequence (DNA): TGTGCCTGGAGTGCGGGGGGAGGGGCAGATACGCAGTATTTT. Protein product: CAWSAGGGADTQYF.

V is TRBV6-5 and J is TRBJ1-5; D is unresolved. The CDR3 has 15 residues. Trimming left V 2 bases short and J 4 bases short, with 12 bases between. In germline, CDR1 is MNHEY, CDR2 SVGAGI. DNA for the CDR3: TGTGCCAGCAGTTACGCTTACAGAGAGAATCAGCCCCAGCATTTT. Encoded protein: CASSYAYRENQPQHF.

The rearrangement uses TRBV28 and TRBJ2-5, with a possible D match to TRBD2 (5 bases). V dropped 4 bases and J dropped 4 bases, with 10 bases sitting between them. The CDR3 consists of 13 residues. In germline, CDR1 is MDHEN, CDR2 SYDVKM. The CDR3 coding sequence is TGTGCCAGCAGTTATGGAAGCGGAGAGACCCAGTACTTC. Encoded protein: CASSYGSGETQYF.

This clone was seen only a few times. The genes are TRBV5-1 and TRBJ1-4, with 11 bases lining up with TRBD1. Germline V gives CDR1 SGHRS, CDR2 YFSETQ. The CDR3 spans 18 residues. After removal of 3 bases from V and 0 bases from J, the junction contained 7 bases not matched to a gene. This CDR3 is CASSSGTGGAATNEKLFF. The CDR3, as DNA: TGCGCCAGCAGCTCCGGGACAGGGGGTGCCGCAACTAATGAAAAACTGTTTTTT.

The V gene is TRBV14, the J gene TRBJ1-4, with a tentative D call TRBD1 (6 bases). The germline V gene has CDR1 SGHDN and CDR2 FVKESK. With 5 bases removed from V and 7 bases from J, the gap between germline ends came to 11 bases. CDR3 length equals 13 residues. The CDR3 region is CASSYRAGEKLFF. The CDR3 nucleotides read TGTGCCAGCAGCTACAGGGCTGGTGAAAAACTGTTTTTT.

This rearrangement joins TRBV5-1 to TRBJ1-2; D perhaps matches TRBD1 (5 bases). CDR1 is SGHRS and CDR2 is YFSETQ in the germline V gene. The V end was cut by 2 bases, the J end by 2 bases, with 10 bases between. The CDR3 runs to 14 residues. The CDR3 loop reads CASSFGGRNYGYTF. The CDR3 DNA reads as TGCGCCAGCAGCTTTGGGGGGAGGAACTATGGCTACACCTTC.

CDR3 coding DNA: TGTGCCAGCACCCCCACCGGAGGCCCGGGCTTGGGGGCTCACACCTTC. It codes for CASTPTGGPGLGAHTF. The rearrangement uses TRBV28 and TRBJ1-2; tentatively, D is TRBD1 (6 bases). The CDR3 runs 16 residues. V gave up 7 bases and J gave up 12 bases, with 30 bases separating them. Germline V CDR1 and CDR2: MDHEN, SYDVKM.

The rearrangement joins TRBV7-7 to TRBJ2-3; 7 bases are a match to TRBD2. This CDR3 contains 15 residues. After removal of 3 bases from V and 2 bases from J, the junction contained 5 bases not matched to a gene. From germline, CDR1 is SSHAT and CDR2 FNYEAQ (reference sequence). The CDR3 region is CASSLGGGPTDTQYF. CDR3 in DNA: TGTGCCAGCAGCTTGGGCGGGGGTCCCACAGATACGCAGTATTTT.

The CDR3 region is CASGGRGISYGYTF. The CDR3 DNA is TGTGCCAGCGGCGGCCGGGGGATCAGTTATGGCTACACCTTC. The chain links TRBV2 to TRBJ1-2; possibly TRBD1 for D (5 bases). Trimming stripped 8 bases from V and 5 bases from J, with 18 bases between. Germline-derived CDR1 and CDR2 are SNHLY and FYNNEI. This CDR3 has 14 residues.

This clone has only one observation. The gene calls are TRBV5-1 and TRBJ1-2, with D possibly being TRBD1 (6 bases). Germline V gene lookup returns CDR1 SGHRS and CDR2 YFSETQ. Trimming took off 4 bases at V and 4 bases at J, with 14 bases between the two ends. This CDR3 contains 14 residues. CDR3: CASSITGTLYGYTF. In DNA form, the CDR3 reads TGCGCCAGCAGCATAACAGGGACCCTCTATGGCTACACCTTC.

This chain connects TRBV10-3 to TRBJ1-6; TRBD1 agrees at 8 bases. The CDR3 length is 17 residues. After removal of 3 bases from V and 4 bases from J, the junction contained 8 bases not matched to a gene. CDR1 is ENHRY and CDR2 is SYGVKD in the germline V gene. In nucleotides, the CDR3 is TGTGCCATCAGTGAAGGACAGGGTGGGGGATATAATTCACCCCTCCACTTT. Protein: CAISEGQGGGYNSPLHF.